A selection of T cell receptor beta chains follows, all from one sample in a study of T cell responses to AZD1222 COVID-19 vaccine. The repertoire was sequenced with immunoSEQ multiplex PCR; TCRdb's copy has only in-frame clones and lacks some. This repertoire shows some 67,000 clones, approximately 83% found once; its top ten account for roughly 6%. This sample comprised peripheral blood, obtained 28 days after the second AZD1222 dose. These receptors were obtained from an adult who received the AZD1222 COVID-19 vaccine. Both conserved end residues are part of each CDR3. The D gene is left open where the match is weak. Expanded clones get a size class; other rows say once, few or many, or leave the size out.

d_call,cdr3_length,v_call,clone_size,j_call,cdr3_aa,cdr3_nt
-,16,TRBV7-2,-,TRBJ2-7,CASSLSTGARTYEQYF,TGTGCCAGCAGCTTATCCACGGGGGCACGAACCTACGAGCAGTACTTC
TRBD1,14,TRBV30,-,TRBJ1-6,CAWRQGAPNSPLHF,TGTGCCTGGAGGCAGGGGGCGCCTAATTCACCCCTCCACTTT
-,11,TRBV19,once,TRBJ1-1,CASSMGLEAFF,TGTGCCAGTAGTATGGGGCTTGAAGCTTTCTTT
-,13,TRBV19,-,TRBJ2-1,CASSIVPLDEQFF,TGTGCCAGTAGTATAGTTCCTCTGGATGAGCAGTTCTTC
-,13,TRBV12-3/TRBV12-4,-,TRBJ2-5,CASSLDTGETQYF,TGTGCCAGCAGCCTTGACACAGGGGAGACCCAGTACTTC
-,13,TRBV12-3/TRBV12-4,-,TRBJ1-2,CASSLAQNYGYTF,TGTGCCAGCAGTTTGGCACAGAACTATGGCTACACCTTC
TRBD1,15,TRBV4-2,-,TRBJ1-2,CASSQAPQGDYGYTF,TGTGCCAGCAGCCAAGCTCCACAGGGGGACTATGGCTACACCTTC
TRBD2,15,TRBV19,-,TRBJ2-1,CASSISGGSYNEQFF,TGTGCCAGTAGTATTAGCGGGGGGTCCTACAATGAGCAGTTCTTC
-,14,TRBV18,-,TRBJ1-2,CASSPNPQAEGYTF,TGTGCCAGCTCACCGAACCCGCAGGCCGAGGGCTACACCTTC
-,14,TRBV7-8,once,TRBJ2-5,CASSLAARVETQYF,TGTGCCAGCAGCTTAGCAGCGAGGGTGGAGACCCAGTACTTC
-,15,TRBV9,-,TRBJ1-2,CASTWGEGGYYGYTF,TGTGCCAGCACCTGGGGGGAAGGGGGATACTATGGCTACACCTTC
TRBD1,14,TRBV14,-,TRBJ1-2,CASSPRRGGYGYTF,TGTGCCAGCAGCCCCCGCAGGGGGGGCTATGGCTACACCTTC
-,14,TRBV5-1,-,TRBJ2-2,CASTILGDTGELFF,TGCGCCAGCACGATTCTCGGGGACACCGGGGAGCTGTTTTTT
TRBD1,15,TRBV7-9,-,TRBJ1-5,CASSPGGGRGQPQHF,TGTGCCAGCAGCCCAGGGGGGGGGCGCGGACAGCCCCAGCATTTT
-,13,TRBV10-3,-,TRBJ2-7,CAACPGVTYEQYF,TGTGCCGCCTGCCCAGGCGTAACTTACGAGCAGTACTTC
-,17,TRBV11-2,medium-sized,TRBJ1-6,CASSRAGRSSYNSPLHF,TGTGCCAGCAGCCGGGCGGGCAGGAGCTCCTATAATTCACCCCTCCACTTT
-,12,TRBV6-4,-,TRBJ1-6,CASSESLPGVHF,TGTGCCAGCAGTGAGTCCTTACCCGGGGTCCACTTT
-,15,TRBV10-3,few,TRBJ2-1,CAITPQLSSYNEQFF,TGTGCCATCACCCCGCAACTAAGCTCCTACAATGAGCAGTTCTTC
TRBD2,13,TRBV19,-,TRBJ2-1,CASSIGLAGEQFF,TGTGCCAGTAGTATAGGGTTAGCGGGGGAGCAGTTCTTC
TRBD1,16,TRBV3-1/TRBV3-2,few,TRBJ1-1,CASSQDLKTGGTEAFF,TGTGCCAGCAGCCAAGATCTTAAGACAGGGGGGACTGAAGCTTTCTTT
TRBD1,15,TRBV4-2,-,TRBJ2-5,CASSQLPGTEETQYF,TGTGCCAGCAGCCAACTACCGGGGACAGAAGAGACCCAGTACTTC
TRBD2,13,TRBV10-3,-,TRBJ2-5,CAISVSGEETQYF,TGTGCCATCAGCGTTAGCGGGGAAGAGACCCAGTACTTC
TRBD1,17,TRBV4-3,-,TRBJ1-2,CASSQYYSRGGIYGYTF,TGCGCCAGCAGCCAATATTACAGCAGGGGGGGAATCTATGGCTACACCTTC
-,16,TRBV7-8,-,TRBJ2-6,CASSLGRGSGANVLTF,TGTGCCAGCAGCTTAGGACGCGGGTCGGGGGCCAACGTCCTGACTTTC
TRBD1,13,TRBV29-1,-,TRBJ1-1,CSVEDLGQGLAFF,TGCAGCGTTGAAGATTTGGGACAGGGGCTGGCTTTCTTT
-,14,TRBV18,-,TRBJ1-2,CASSPAGQRVGYTF,TGTGCCAGCTCACCAGCGGGGCAGAGGGTTGGCTACACCTTC
-,17,TRBV4-1,-,TRBJ2-5,CASSRKSGTSILETQYF,TGCGCCAGCAGCCGAAAGTCCGGGACATCGATCTTAGAGACCCAGTACTTC
TRBD1,14,TRBV19,-,TRBJ2-7,CASKPTGSSYEQYF,TGTGCCAGTAAGCCGACAGGGAGCTCCTACGAGCAGTACTTC
-,15,TRBV6-5,once,TRBJ1-4,CASSYGAAGDEKLFF,TGTGCCAGCAGTTACGGAGCAGCGGGGGATGAAAAACTGTTTTTT
-,14,TRBV7-9,-,TRBJ1-5,CASSQIQGRQPQHF,TGTGCCAGCAGCCAAATACAGGGCCGTCAGCCCCAGCATTTT
-,15,TRBV7-9,-,TRBJ2-1,CASSLQHGVRDEQFF,TGTGCCAGCAGCTTACAACACGGAGTTAGGGATGAGCAGTTCTTC
-,13,TRBV2,-,TRBJ1-5,CASKGDQNQPQHF,TGTGCCAGCAAGGGGGACCAAAATCAGCCCCAGCATTTT
-,12,TRBV2,-,TRBJ2-7,CASRQDSYEQYF,TGTGCCAGCAGACAGGACTCCTACGAGCAGTACTTC
TRBD1,17,TRBV4-2,-,TRBJ1-2,CASSQEVGTGTGDGYTF,TGTGCCAGCAGCCAAGAAGTGGGTACCGGGACAGGGGATGGCTACACCTTC
-,13,TRBV6-5,-,TRBJ2-2,CASSYSPPKELFF,TGTGCCAGCAGTTACAGCCCTCCGAAGGAGCTGTTTTTT
TRBD1,16,TRBV7-6,-,TRBJ1-4,CASSPGEGARGEKLFF,TGTGCCAGCAGCCCCGGGGAGGGGGCGCGAGGTGAAAAACTGTTTTTT
-,13,TRBV11-2,-,TRBJ2-1,CASSLDSGGEQFF,TGTGCCAGCAGCTTAGATTCAGGAGGTGAGCAGTTCTTC
-,14,TRBV5-1,-,TRBJ2-1,CASSGDFPGNEQFF,TGCGCCAGCAGCGGGGACTTTCCTGGCAATGAGCAGTTCTTC
-,15,TRBV5-1,many,TRBJ2-6,CASSPGQSGANVLTF,TGCGCCAGCAGCCCAGGACAGTCTGGGGCCAACGTCCTGACTTTC
TRBD1,14,TRBV4-1,-,TRBJ1-1,CASSQHDRATEAFF,TGCGCCAGCAGCCAACATGACAGGGCCACTGAAGCTTTCTTT
-,18,TRBV4-1,-,TRBJ2-2,CASSQQRGGGRVTGELFF,TGCGCCAGCAGCCAACAGCGAGGAGGCGGGCGGGTCACCGGGGAGCTGTTTTTT
-,13,TRBV18,-,TRBJ1-1,CASSPGPNLEAFF,TGTGCCAGCTCACCCGGGCCCAACCTTGAAGCTTTCTTT
TRBD1,15,TRBV19,-,TRBJ2-5,CASSTGTGWQETQYF,TGTGCCAGTAGTACCGGGACAGGATGGCAAGAGACCCAGTACTTC
-,16,TRBV28,-,TRBJ2-7,CASSLWGDTGAYEQYF,TGTGCCAGCAGTTTATGGGGGGACACCGGGGCCTACGAGCAGTACTTC
-,13,TRBV3-1/TRBV3-2,few,TRBJ2-7,CASSPGTYYEQYF,TGTGCCAGCAGCCCCGGGACATACTACGAGCAGTACTTC
TRBD1,14,TRBV25-1,-,TRBJ1-2,CASSTQGVNYGYTF,TGTGCCAGCAGTACCCAGGGGGTGAACTATGGCTACACCTTC
-,13,TRBV11-2,-,TRBJ1-1,CASSPGRGTEAFF,TGTGCCAGCAGCCCCGGGCGGGGCACTGAAGCTTTCTTT
-,14,TRBV18,-,TRBJ2-7,CASSPVGSDYEQYF,TGTGCCAGCTCACCGGTAGGGTCGGACTACGAGCAGTACTTC
-,16,TRBV27,-,TRBJ1-3,CASSLSTEGHGNTIYF,TGTGCCAGCAGTTTAAGTACCGAGGGGCATGGAAACACCATATATTTT
TRBD1,18,TRBV6-6,-,TRBJ1-1,CASSPPRKQGARPTEAFF,TGTGCCAGCAGTCCACCGCGAAAACAGGGGGCGCGTCCGACTGAAGCTTTCTTT
TRBD1,14,TRBV7-9,-,TRBJ2-7,CASSARDRGYEQYF,TGTGCCAGCAGCGCCCGGGACAGGGGCTACGAGCAGTACTTC
-,13,TRBV9,-,TRBJ1-3,CASSVVGRDTIYF,TGTGCCAGCAGCGTAGTAGGGCGGGACACCATATATTTT
TRBD1,16,TRBV10-3,-,TRBJ1-3,CAISGGQARSGNTIYF,TGTGCCATCAGCGGTGGACAGGCTCGCTCTGGAAACACCATATATTTT
TRBD1,17,TRBV19,-,TRBJ2-7,CASSIVLSRTGPYEQYF,TGTGCCAGTAGTATAGTTCTTTCGAGGACAGGGCCTTACGAGCAGTACTTC
TRBD1,15,TRBV6-5,-,TRBJ1-4,CASSYVPGQGEKLFF,TGTGCCAGCAGTTACGTCCCGGGACAGGGGGAAAAACTGTTTTTT
-,15,TRBV6-4,-,TRBJ2-3,CASSDSRTSTDTQYF,TGTGCCAGCAGTGACTCGAGGACTAGCACAGATACGCAGTATTTT
-,15,TRBV7-7,-,TRBJ2-2,CASSLVGVNTGELFF,TGTGCCAGCAGCTTAGTAGGTGTGAACACCGGGGAGCTGTTTTTT
TRBD2,19,TRBV4-2,-,TRBJ2-3,CASSQELSAGGPHTDTQYF,TGTGCCAGCAGCCAAGAGCTTTCGGCGGGGGGGCCGCACACAGATACGCAGTATTTT
-,13,TRBV6-5,-,TRBJ1-6,CASSYRDNSPLHF,TGTGCCAGCAGTTACCGAGATAATTCACCCCTCCACTTT
TRBD2,12,TRBV29-1,few,TRBJ2-7,CSVERGLNEQYF,TGCAGCGTGGAGCGGGGTCTGAACGAGCAGTACTTC